These T cell receptor beta chains were read from a single sample in a study of blood T cells in healthy people across ages. TCRdb ran MiXCR on the 5' RACE reads and lists one entry per CDR3 protein. The table lists about 1,500,000 distinct CDR3 sequences, approximately 38% of them singletons. Sequencing input: blood. All receptors come from a woman under 30 in good health. Both conserved end residues are part of each CDR3. A D gene is named only where the DNA matches it firmly. Some rows have no size entry. The others give once, few or many, or a class for an expanded clone.

CDR3nt,CDR3aa,abundance,j_gene,d_gene,v_gene
TGTGCCAGCAGCTTAGCGTCGGCCCCCGGGGATGGCTACACCTTC,CASSLASAPGDGYTF,-,TRBJ1-2,-,TRBV7-9
TGTGCCAGCAGCACTAATAGGACAGGGGGCTCAAATGAAAAACTGTTTTTT,CASSTNRTGGSNEKLFF,-,TRBJ1-4,-,TRBV21-1
TGTGCCAGCAGCTTACGGACCGGGGAGAAACTGTTTTTT,CASSLRTGEKLFF,-,TRBJ1-4,-,TRBV11-3
TGTGCCTGGAGCCCGGGAGGGGGGGGAAAAGCTTTCTTT,CAWSPGGGGKAFF,-,TRBJ1-1,-,TRBV30
TGTGCCAGCAGCGACTCCCGACAGGATGCTCTGGCAACTAATGAAAAACTGTTTTTT,CASSDSRQDALATNEKLFF,once,TRBJ1-4,-,TRBV9
TGCAGTGCTAGGACGGCGCCGAACACCGGGGAGCTGTTTTTT,CSARTAPNTGELFF,-,TRBJ2-2,-,TRBV20-1
TGTGCCAGCAGCCACGACCGGGACAGGCCCCTCTACGAGCAGTACTTC,CASSHDRDRPLYEQYF,-,TRBJ2-7,TRBD1,TRBV11-2
TGTGCCAGCAGTCAGGGGGCCGTACACAATGAGCAGTACTTC,CASSQGAVHNEQYF,-,TRBJ2-7,TRBD1,TRBV6-5
TGTGCCAGCAGCCAACAACCAGCCGATGAGCAGTTCTTC,CASSQQPADEQFF,-,TRBJ2-1,-,TRBV4-2
TGCAGTGCTAGAGTTCCTGGGCGTTTGCACACTGAAGCTTTCTTT,CSARVPGRLHTEAFF,-,TRBJ1-1,-,TRBV20-1